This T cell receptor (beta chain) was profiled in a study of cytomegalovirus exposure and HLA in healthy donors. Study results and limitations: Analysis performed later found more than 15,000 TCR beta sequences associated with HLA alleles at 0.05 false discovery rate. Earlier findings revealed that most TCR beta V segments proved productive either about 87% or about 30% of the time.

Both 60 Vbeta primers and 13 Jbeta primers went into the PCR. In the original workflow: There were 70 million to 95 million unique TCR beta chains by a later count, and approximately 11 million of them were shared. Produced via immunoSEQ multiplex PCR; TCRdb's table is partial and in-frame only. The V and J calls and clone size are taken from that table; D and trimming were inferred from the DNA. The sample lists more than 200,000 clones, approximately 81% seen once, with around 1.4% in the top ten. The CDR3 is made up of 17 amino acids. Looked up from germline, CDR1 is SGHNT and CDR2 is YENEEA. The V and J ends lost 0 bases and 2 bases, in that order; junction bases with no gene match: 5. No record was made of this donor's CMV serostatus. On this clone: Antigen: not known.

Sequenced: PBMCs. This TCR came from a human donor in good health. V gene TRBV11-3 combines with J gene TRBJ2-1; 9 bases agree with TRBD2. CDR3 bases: TGTGCCAGCAGCTTAGAGTCGGCGGGAGGGCCCTACAATGAGCAGTTCTTC. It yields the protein CASSLESAGGPYNEQFF.